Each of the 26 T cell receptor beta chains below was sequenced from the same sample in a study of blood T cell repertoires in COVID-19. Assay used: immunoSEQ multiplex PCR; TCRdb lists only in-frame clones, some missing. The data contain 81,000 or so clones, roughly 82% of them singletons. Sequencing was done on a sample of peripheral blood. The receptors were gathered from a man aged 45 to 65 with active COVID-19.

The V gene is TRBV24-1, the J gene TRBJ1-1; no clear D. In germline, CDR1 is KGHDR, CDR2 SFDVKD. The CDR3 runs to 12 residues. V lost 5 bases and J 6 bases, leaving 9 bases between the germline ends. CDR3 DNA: TGTGCCACCAGTGCCCTAGGATCTGAAGCTTTCTTT. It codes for CATSALGSEAFF.

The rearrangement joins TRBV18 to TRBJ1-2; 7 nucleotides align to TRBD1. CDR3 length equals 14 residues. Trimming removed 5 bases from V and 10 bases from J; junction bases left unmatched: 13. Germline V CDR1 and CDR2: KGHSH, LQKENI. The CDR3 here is CASSSGTATTLYTF. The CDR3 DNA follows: TGTGCCAGCTCATCCGGGACAGCTACTACCCTCTACACCTTC.

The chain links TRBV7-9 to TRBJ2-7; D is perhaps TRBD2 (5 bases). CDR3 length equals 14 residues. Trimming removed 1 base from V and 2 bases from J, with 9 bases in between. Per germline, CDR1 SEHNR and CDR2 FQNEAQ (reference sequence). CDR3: CASSLVLGAYEQYF. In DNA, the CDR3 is TGTGCCAGCAGCTTAGTGCTCGGGGCCTACGAGCAGTACTTC. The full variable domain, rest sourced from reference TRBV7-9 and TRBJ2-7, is DTGVSQNPRHKITKRGQNVTFRCDPISEHNRLYWYRQTLGQGPEFLTYFQNEAQLEKSRLLSDRFSAERPKGSFSTLEIQRTEQGDSAMYLCASSLVLGAYEQYFGPGTRLTVT.

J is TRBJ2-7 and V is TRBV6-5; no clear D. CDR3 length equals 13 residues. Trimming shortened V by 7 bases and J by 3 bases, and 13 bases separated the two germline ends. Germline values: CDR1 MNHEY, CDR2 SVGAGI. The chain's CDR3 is CASTRSHSYEQYF. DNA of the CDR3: TGTGCCAGCACCCGAAGCCACAGCTACGAGCAGTACTTC.

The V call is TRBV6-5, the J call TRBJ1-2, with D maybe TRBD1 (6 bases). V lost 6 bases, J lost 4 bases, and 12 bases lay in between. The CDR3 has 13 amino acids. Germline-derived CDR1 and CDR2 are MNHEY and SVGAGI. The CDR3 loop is CASSRGHTYGYTF. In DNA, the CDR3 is TGTGCCAGCAGCAGGGGTCATACCTATGGCTACACCTTC.

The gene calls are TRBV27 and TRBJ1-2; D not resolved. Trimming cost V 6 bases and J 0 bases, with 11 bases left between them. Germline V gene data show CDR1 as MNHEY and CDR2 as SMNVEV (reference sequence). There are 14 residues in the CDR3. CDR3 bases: TGTGCCAGCAGATCCGAGCCCTCTAACTATGGCTACACCTTC. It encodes CASRSEPSNYGYTF.

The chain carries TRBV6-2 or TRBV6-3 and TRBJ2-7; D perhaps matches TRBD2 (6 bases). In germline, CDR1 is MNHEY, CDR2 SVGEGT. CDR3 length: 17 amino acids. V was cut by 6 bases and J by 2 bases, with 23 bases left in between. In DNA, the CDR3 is TGTGCCAGCAGCTCACCACCCGGGACTCCCCGGGCCTACGAGCAGTACTTC. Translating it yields CASSSPPGTPRAYEQYF.

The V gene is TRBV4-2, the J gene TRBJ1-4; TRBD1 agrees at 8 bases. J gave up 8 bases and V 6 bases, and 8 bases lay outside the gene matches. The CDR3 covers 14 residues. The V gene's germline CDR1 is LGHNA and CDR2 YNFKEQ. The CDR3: CASSVGQGGEKLFF. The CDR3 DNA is TGTGCCAGCAGTGTTGGACAGGGCGGGGAAAAACTGTTTTTT.

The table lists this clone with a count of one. This chain's CDR3 is CASSEAGAGNTIYF. The CDR3 DNA reads TGCGCCAGCAGTGAAGCAGGGGCCGGAAACACCATATATTTT. V usage is TRBV5-1 and J usage is TRBJ1-3; a weak D match, TRBD1 (6 bases). Trimming removed 5 bases from V and 4 bases from J, with 13 bases in between. The CDR3 loop spans 14 amino acids. Germline assignment: CDR1 SGHRS and CDR2 YFSETQ.

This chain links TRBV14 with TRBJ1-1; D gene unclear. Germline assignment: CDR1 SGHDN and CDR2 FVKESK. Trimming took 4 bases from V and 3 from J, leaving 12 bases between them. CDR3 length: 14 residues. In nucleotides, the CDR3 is TGTGCCAGCAGCCGCTATACCGGGGACACTGAAGCTTTCTTT. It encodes CASSRYTGDTEAFF.

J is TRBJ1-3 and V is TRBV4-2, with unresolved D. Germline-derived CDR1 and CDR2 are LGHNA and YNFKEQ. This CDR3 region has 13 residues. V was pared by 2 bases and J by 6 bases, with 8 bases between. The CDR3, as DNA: TGTGCCAGCAGCCAATCTGGGCAAAACACCATATATTTT. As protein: CASSQSGQNTIYF.

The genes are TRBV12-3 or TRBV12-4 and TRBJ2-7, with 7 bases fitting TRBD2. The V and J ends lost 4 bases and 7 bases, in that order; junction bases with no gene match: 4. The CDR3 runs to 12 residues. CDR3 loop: CASSWAAGEQYF. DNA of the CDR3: TGTGCCAGCAGTTGGGCAGCGGGGGAGCAGTACTTC.

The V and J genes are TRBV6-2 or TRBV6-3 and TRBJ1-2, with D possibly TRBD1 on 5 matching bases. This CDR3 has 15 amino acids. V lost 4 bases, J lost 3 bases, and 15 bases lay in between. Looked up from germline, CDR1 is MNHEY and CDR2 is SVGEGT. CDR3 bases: TGTGCCAGCAGTTCTCGACCCACGGGGGACTATGGCTACACCTTC. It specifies CASSSRPTGDYGYTF.

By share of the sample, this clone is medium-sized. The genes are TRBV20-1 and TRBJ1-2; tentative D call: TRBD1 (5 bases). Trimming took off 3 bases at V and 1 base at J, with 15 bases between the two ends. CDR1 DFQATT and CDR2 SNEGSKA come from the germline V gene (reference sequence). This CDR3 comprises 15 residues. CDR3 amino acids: CSASYLDTDNYGYTF. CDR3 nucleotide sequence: TGCAGTGCTAGTTATCTGGACACAGATAACTATGGCTACACCTTC.

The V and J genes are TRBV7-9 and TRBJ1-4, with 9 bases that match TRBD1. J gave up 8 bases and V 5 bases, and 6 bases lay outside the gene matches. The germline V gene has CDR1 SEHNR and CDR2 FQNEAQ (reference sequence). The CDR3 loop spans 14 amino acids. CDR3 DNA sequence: TGTGCCAGCAGCGTCGGACAGGGGAGGGAAAAACTGTTTTTT. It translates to CASSVGQGREKLFF.

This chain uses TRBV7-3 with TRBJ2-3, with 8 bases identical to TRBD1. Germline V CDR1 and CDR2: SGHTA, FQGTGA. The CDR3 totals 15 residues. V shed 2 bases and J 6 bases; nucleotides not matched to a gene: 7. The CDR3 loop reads CASSLAGGPEDTQYF. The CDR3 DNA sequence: TGTGCCAGCAGCTTAGCAGGGGGCCCGGAGGATACGCAGTATTTT.

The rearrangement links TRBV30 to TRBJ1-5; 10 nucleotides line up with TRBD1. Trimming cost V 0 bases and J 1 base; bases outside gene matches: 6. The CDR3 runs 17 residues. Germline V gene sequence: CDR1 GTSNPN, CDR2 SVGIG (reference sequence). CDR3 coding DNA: TGTGCCTGGAGTGTGACAGGGGGCCGTGGGAGCAATCAGCCCCAGCATTTT. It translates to CAWSVTGGRGSNQPQHF. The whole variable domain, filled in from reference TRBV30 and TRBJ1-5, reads SQTIHQWPATLVQPVGSPLSLECTVEGTSNPNLYWYRQAAGRGLQLLFYSVGIGQISSEVPQNLSASRPQDRQFILSSKKLLLSDSGFYLCAWSVTGGRGSNQPQHFGDGTRLSIL.

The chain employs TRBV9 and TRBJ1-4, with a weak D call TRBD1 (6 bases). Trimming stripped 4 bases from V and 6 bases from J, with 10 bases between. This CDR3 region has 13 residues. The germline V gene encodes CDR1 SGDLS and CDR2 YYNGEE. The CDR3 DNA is TGTGCCAGCAGCCCAGGGGTCGATGAAAAACTGTTTTTT. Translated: CASSPGVDEKLFF.

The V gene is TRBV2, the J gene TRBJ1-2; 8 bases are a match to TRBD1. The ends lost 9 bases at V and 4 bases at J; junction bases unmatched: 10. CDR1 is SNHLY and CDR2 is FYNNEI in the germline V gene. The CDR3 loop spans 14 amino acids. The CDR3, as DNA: TGTGCCAGTAAACCGGGACAGGAGTTCTATGGCTACACCTTC. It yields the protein CASKPGQEFYGYTF.

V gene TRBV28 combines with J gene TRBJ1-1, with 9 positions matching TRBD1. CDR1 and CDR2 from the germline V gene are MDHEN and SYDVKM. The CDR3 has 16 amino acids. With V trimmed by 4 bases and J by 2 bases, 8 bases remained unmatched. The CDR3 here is CASSSFPTGGNTEAFF. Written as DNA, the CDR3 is TGTGCCAGCAGTTCCTTCCCAACAGGGGGCAACACTGAAGCTTTCTTT. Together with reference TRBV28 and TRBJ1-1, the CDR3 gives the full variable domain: DVKVTQSSRYLVKRTGEKVFLECVQDMDHENMFWYRQDPGLGLRLIYFSYDVKMKEKGDIPEGYSVSREKKERFSLILESASTNQTSMYLCASSSFPTGGNTEAFFGQGTRLTVV.

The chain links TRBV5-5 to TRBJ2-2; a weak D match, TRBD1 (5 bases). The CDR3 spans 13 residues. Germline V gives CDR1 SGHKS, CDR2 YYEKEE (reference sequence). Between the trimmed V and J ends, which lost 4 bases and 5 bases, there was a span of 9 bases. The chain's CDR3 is CASSRTRTGELFF. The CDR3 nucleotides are TGTGCCAGCAGCCGGACAAGGACCGGGGAGCTGTTTTTT. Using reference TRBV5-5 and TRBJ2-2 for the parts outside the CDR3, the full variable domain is DAGVTQSPTHLIKTRGQQVTLRCSPISGHKSVSWYQQVLGQGPQFIFQYYEKEERGRGNFPDRFSARQFPNYSSELNVNALLLGDSALYLCASSRTRTGELFFGEGSRLTVL.

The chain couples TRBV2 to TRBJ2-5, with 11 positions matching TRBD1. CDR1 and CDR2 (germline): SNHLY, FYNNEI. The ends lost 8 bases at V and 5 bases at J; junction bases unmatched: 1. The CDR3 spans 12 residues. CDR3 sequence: CASGQGAETQYF. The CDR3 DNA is TGTGCCAGCGGACAGGGGGCGGAGACCCAGTACTTC.

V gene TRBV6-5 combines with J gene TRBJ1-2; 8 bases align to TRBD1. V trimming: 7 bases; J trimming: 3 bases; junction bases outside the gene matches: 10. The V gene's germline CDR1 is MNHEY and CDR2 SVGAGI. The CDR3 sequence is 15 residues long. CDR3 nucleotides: TGTGCCAGCACGGACAGGGAGGCTTCGGACTATGGCTACACCTTC. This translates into CASTDREASDYGYTF.

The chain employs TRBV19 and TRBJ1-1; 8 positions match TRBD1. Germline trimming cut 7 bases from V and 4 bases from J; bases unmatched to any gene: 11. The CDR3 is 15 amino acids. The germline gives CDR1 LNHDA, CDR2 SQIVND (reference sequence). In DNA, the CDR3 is TGTGCCAGTAAGGACAGGGTGGGCGTAGGCACTGAAGCTTTCTTT. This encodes CASKDRVGVGTEAFF.

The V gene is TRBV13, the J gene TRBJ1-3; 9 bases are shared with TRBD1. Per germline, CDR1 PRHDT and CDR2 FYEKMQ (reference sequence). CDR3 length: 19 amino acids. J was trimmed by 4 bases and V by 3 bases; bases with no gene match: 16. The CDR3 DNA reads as TGTGCCAGCAGCTTCCGATTATCCGGGACAGGGTTTGACGGAAACACCATATATTTT. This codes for CASSFRLSGTGFDGNTIYF. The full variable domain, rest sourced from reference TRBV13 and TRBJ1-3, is AAGVIQSPRHLIKEKRETATLKCYPIPRHDTVYWYQQGPGQDPQFLISFYEKMQSDKGSIPDRFSAQQFSDYHSELNMSSLELGDSALYFCASSFRLSGTGFDGNTIYFGEGSWLTVV.

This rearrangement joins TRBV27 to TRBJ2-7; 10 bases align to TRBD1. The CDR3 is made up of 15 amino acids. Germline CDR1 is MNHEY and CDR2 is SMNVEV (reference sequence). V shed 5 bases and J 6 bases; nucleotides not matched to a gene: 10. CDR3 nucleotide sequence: TGTGCCAGCAGTCTCCTACCGGGACAGGGGTCCGAGCAGTACTTC. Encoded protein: CASSLLPGQGSEQYF.